This note documents a single TCR beta chain sequence. The antigen remains undetermined. This clone may be a read error of a much larger clone one base away. The data were obtained in a study of response to subunit inactivated influenza vaccine. Whole-study results and caveats: T cells newly recruited by each seasonal influenza vaccination are few, the authors suggested.

One entry per CDR3 protein, called by TCRdb with MiXCR from the RT-PCR reads. The data contain roughly 630,000 distinct CDR3 sequences, 14% of them singletons. From germline, CDR1 is SQVTM and CDR2 ANQGSEA. This CDR3 comprises 12 residues. V dropped 7 bases and J dropped 7 bases, with 16 bases sitting between them. V and J are TRBV29-1 and TRBJ1-2; no clear D gene. The sample here was PBMCs from blood, taken 14 days before vaccination. The receptor was isolated from a man aged 45-65 years who received an inactivated influenza vaccine. CDR3 loop: CSGTERASGYTF. DNA of the CDR3: TGCAGCGGGACCGAGAGGGCATCTGGCTACACCTTC.